Below, one T cell receptor beta chain is given with its context. Original methodology: Amplified reference gene primers provided the basis for estimating nucleated cell counts. Here immunoSEQ multiplex PCR was the method, and the copy in TCRdb shows in-frame clones only, minus some. That table is the source of V, J and clone size, and D and trimming were worked out from the DNA. The data show about 400,000 clones, with 70% to 90% seen just once and under 3% held by the top ten. Trimming cost V 0 bases and J 4 bases, with 10 bases left between them. The length of the CDR3 is 14 residues. Per the germline V gene, CDR1 is SGHRS and CDR2 is YFSETQ. The sample belongs to a study of blood T cell repertoires in COVID-19. Looking at the study overall: Acute-phase and convalescent COVID-19 samples originated in the United States, Italy and Spain. Sources were T cells, B-cell-depleted T cells, or PBMCs; the material itself was cDNA or gDNA.

The chain joins TRBV5-1 to TRBJ1-1; possible D gene TRBD1, 5 bases. This TCR came from a human donor in a cohort sampled during active COVID-19. Sequenced material: peripheral blood. The CDR3 DNA reads TGCGCCAGCAGCTTGGAAAGGGGTGGCACTGAAGCTTTCTTT. Translated: CASSLERGGTEAFF.